This T cell receptor (beta chain) was captured by sequencing in a study of PD-1 blockade in classical Hodgkin lymphoma. As for this clone: Its antigen is as yet unknown.

The CDR3 spans 12 residues. CDR1 and CDR2 from the germline V gene are SNHLY and FYNNEI. Trimming took off 4 bases at V and 7 bases at J, with 8 bases between the two ends. General study results and limits: Factors driving the repertoire differences, possibly disease activity or prior therapy, remain undefined. Baseline diversity was lower in partial responders and progressors than complete responders.

Only in-frame clones appear in the TCRdb table, and some are missing; sequencing was by immunoSEQ multiplex PCR. This sample has approximately 89,000 clones, with approximately 83% found just once. Time point in this sample: cycle 4 day 1 (C4D1), after around six weeks of nivolumab. Autologous stem cell transplantation was followed by relapse in every patient, and brentuximab vedotin exposure varied. Specimen: peripheral blood mononuclear cells (PBMCs), collected before the fourth cycle of nivolumab. The receptor comes from a human donor with classical Hodgkin lymphoma. V is TRBV2 and J is TRBJ2-1; D not certain. The CDR3, as DNA: TGTGCCAGCAGTGGAGGCGGTAATGAGCAGTTCTTC. The encoded protein is CASSGGGNEQFF.